Presented here are 18 T cell receptor beta chains from one specimen sequenced in a study of cytomegalovirus exposure and HLA in healthy donors. The method was immunoSEQ multiplex PCR; TCRdb's version includes in-frame clones alone and lacks a portion of them. The table has over 150,000 clones, roughly 90% seen once. The sequenced sample was PBMCs. These receptors all come from a woman in her twenties or thirties in good health and CMV-seronegative.

The sample holds a few counts of this clone. The sample holds other DNA sequences that translate to the same CDR3. The chain carries TRBV7-2 and TRBJ1-2; 8 bases agree with TRBD1. The J segment lost 2 bases and the V segment lost 1 base, leaving 3 bases of the junction unmatched. The CDR3 has 15 amino acids. Germline CDR1 is SGHTA and CDR2 is FQGNSA. The CDR3 is CASSLGQGANYGYTF. The CDR3 nucleotides read TGTGCCAGCAGCTTAGGTCAGGGGGCGAACTATGGCTACACCTTC.

This chain uses TRBV29-1 with TRBJ1-2; weak D call: TRBD1 (5 bases). CDR3 length: 11 residues. Trimming left V 3 bases short and J 8 bases short, with 10 bases between. Germline CDR1 and CDR2: SQVTM and ANQGSEA. The CDR3 DNA reads TGCAGCGTTGACGGGGGTGAGGGCTACACCTTC. This sequence encodes CSVDGGEGYTF. The full variable domain, rest sourced from reference TRBV29-1 and TRBJ1-2, is SAVISQKPSRDICQRGTSLTIQCQVDSQVTMMFWYRQQPGQSLTLIATANQGSEATYESGFVIDKFPISRPNLTFSTLTVSNMSPEDSSIYLCSVDGGEGYTFGSGTRLTVV.

The V gene is TRBV28, the J gene TRBJ1-2; D is ambiguous. The CDR3 length is 12 residues. Trimming cost V 8 bases and J 3 bases, with 10 bases left between them. Germline assignment: CDR1 MDHEN and CDR2 SYDVKM. CDR3 sequence (DNA): TGTGCCAGCGGTGACACCGACTATGGCTACACCTTC. It specifies CASGDTDYGYTF.

The chain recombines TRBV7-6 with TRBJ2-5, with 9 positions matching TRBD1. The ends lost 4 bases at V and 7 bases at J; junction bases unmatched: 7. Germline V gene data show CDR1 as SGHVS and CDR2 as FNYEAQ. This CDR3 region has 14 residues. In nucleotides, the CDR3 is TGTGCCAGCAGCTCAGGGACAGGGCCAACGACCCAGTACTTC. Encoded protein: CASSSGTGPTTQYF.

The chain employs TRBV14 and TRBJ1-2, with 7 bases that match TRBD1. Germline assignment: CDR1 SGHDN and CDR2 FVKESK. V lost 0 bases and J lost 0; bases outside the gene matches: 10. The CDR3 totals 18 residues. The CDR3, as DNA: TGTGCCAGCAGCCAAGATGTGAGGGGGCCTTGGGCTAACTATGGCTACACCTTC. It specifies CASSQDVRGPWANYGYTF. The entire variable domain, with the rest obtained from reference TRBV14 and TRBJ1-2, is as follows: EAGVTQFPSHSVIEKGQTVTLRCDPISGHDNLYWYRRVMGKEIKFLLHFVKESKQDESGMPNNRFLAERTGGTYSTLKVQPAELEDSGVYFCASSQDVRGPWANYGYTFGSGTRLTVV.

This clone was detected only a few times. This chain links TRBV10-3 with TRBJ1-2; 9 positions match TRBD1. With V trimmed by 8 bases and J by 4 bases, 5 bases remained unmatched. The germline V gene has CDR1 ENHRY and CDR2 SYGVKD. The CDR3 runs to 13 residues. CDR3 DNA: TGTGCCATCGGGCCGGGACAGGGCTATGGCTACACCTTC. Translation gives CAIGPGQGYGYTF.

The CDR3 spells CASSGAREGTGELFF. The CDR3 nucleotides read TGTGCCAGCAGCGGAGCGCGGGAGGGCACCGGGGAGCTGTTTTTT. The rearrangement uses TRBV14 and TRBJ2-2; 9 positions match TRBD2. J gave up 4 bases and V 5 bases, and 5 bases lay outside the gene matches. The CDR3 is 15 residues long. Germline V gene sequence: CDR1 SGHDN, CDR2 FVKESK.

The chain employs TRBV27 and TRBJ2-3, with 7 nucleotides matching TRBD1. Trimming removed 6 bases from V and 5 bases from J; junction bases left unmatched: 2. This CDR3 comprises 12 residues. CDR1 MNHEY and CDR2 SMNVEV come from the germline V gene (reference sequence). The CDR3 region is CASRYRGDTQYF. As DNA, the CDR3 is TGTGCCAGCAGATACAGGGGAGATACGCAGTATTTT.

The chain carries TRBV28 and TRBJ1-5; D not resolved. This CDR3 has 14 amino acids. Germline CDR1 and CDR2: MDHEN and SYDVKM. V was cut by 3 bases and J by 4 bases, with 10 bases left in between. CDR3 in DNA: TGTGCCAGCAGTTTGTCTCCCGTGAATCAGCCCCAGCATTTT. Translating gives CASSLSPVNQPQHF.

The gene calls are TRBV29-1 and TRBJ2-5, with TRBD2 matching over 7 bases. After removal of 3 bases from V and 7 bases from J, the junction contained 11 bases not matched to a gene. CDR1 is SQVTM and CDR2 is ANQGSEA in the germline V gene. The CDR3 runs to 14 residues. Here the CDR3 reads CSVDPSGRPGTQYF. The CDR3 nucleotides are TGCAGCGTTGATCCTAGCGGACGGCCGGGGACCCAGTACTTC.

The chain uses TRBV9 and TRBJ2-1; the D gene is possibly TRBD1 (6 bases). The CDR3 consists of 15 residues. Germline-derived CDR1 and CDR2 are SGDLS and YYNGEE. V lost 0 bases and J lost 4, with 11 bases in between. The CDR3: CASSVVEGVYNEQFF. For the CDR3, the DNA is TGTGCCAGCAGCGTAGTAGAGGGGGTGTACAATGAGCAGTTCTTC.

Only one count was recorded for this clone. The chain has TRBV12-5 and TRBJ2-1; possibly TRBD1 or TRBD2 for D (5 bases each). V lost 5 bases and J lost 1, with 18 bases in between. Germline V gene lookup returns CDR1 LGHNT and CDR2 FRNRAP. The CDR3 has 17 residues. The CDR3 sequence is CASGPGQGPLSYNEQFF. The CDR3, as DNA: TGTGCTAGTGGTCCTGGGCAGGGACCCCTATCCTACAATGAGCAGTTCTTC.

The chain joins TRBV6-5 to TRBJ2-7, with 11 positions matching TRBD2. The CDR3 sequence is 15 residues long. Germline loops: CDR1 MNHEY, CDR2 SVGAGI. J gave up 1 base and V 5 bases, and 4 bases lay outside the gene matches. The CDR3 reads CASSRLAGGSYEQYF. The CDR3 coding sequence is TGTGCCAGCAGTCGCCTAGCGGGAGGTTCCTACGAGCAGTACTTC.

The chain has TRBV2 and TRBJ2-3; TRBD2 matches 8 bases. The trim removed 10 bases at V and 4 bases at J, leaving 13 bases unmatched. The CDR3 consists of 15 residues. Germline V lookup: CDR1 SNHLY, CDR2 FYNNEI. In DNA form, the CDR3 reads TGTGCCACTCCAACAGGGCGGGAGGCCCCAGATACGCAGTATTTT. Encoded protein: CATPTGREAPDTQYF. The full variable domain, in which reference TRBV2 and TRBJ2-3 provide the parts outside the CDR3, is EPEVTQTPSHQVTQMGQEVILRCVPISNHLYFYWYRQILGQKVEFLVSFYNNEISEKSEIFDDQFSVERPDGSNFTLKIRSTKLEDSAMYFCATPTGREAPDTQYFGPGTRLTVL.

The J gene is TRBJ2-7, the V gene TRBV6-5; 8 bases are shared with TRBD2. Losses at the gene ends were 2 bases for V and 6 bases for J; bases not matched to a gene: 9. The length of the CDR3 is 15 residues. The germline V gene has CDR1 MNHEY and CDR2 SVGAGI. The chain's CDR3 is CASSYGGRAGGEQYF. The CDR3 region has the DNA TGTGCCAGCAGTTACGGGGGACGTGCGGGGGGCGAGCAGTACTTC.

The chain recombines TRBV2 with TRBJ2-5; D is perhaps TRBD2 (6 bases). Per the germline V gene, CDR1 is SNHLY and CDR2 is FYNNEI. The CDR3 length is 15 residues. The ends were cut back, 6 bases at V and 2 bases at J, with 16 bases in the middle. The CDR3 nucleotides read TGTGCCAGCAGAGCACGGGACTCCAGACAAGAGACCCAGTACTTC. Protein: CASRARDSRQETQYF.

The V call is TRBV6-5, the J call TRBJ2-7, with a weak D call TRBD1 (6 bases). Deletions cut 3 bases from V and 3 bases from J, with 12 bases between. The CDR3 loop spans 14 amino acids. Germline CDR1 is MNHEY and CDR2 is SVGAGI. The CDR3 bases are TGTGCCAGCAGTTATGGCCAGGGGCTCTACGAGCAGTACTTC. Its protein product is CASSYGQGLYEQYF.

The V and J genes are TRBV4-3 and TRBJ1-4; tentative D call: TRBD1 (5 bases). This CDR3 spans 16 amino acids. CDR1 and CDR2 (germline): LGHNA, YSLEER. V lost 3 bases and J 4 bases, leaving 15 bases between the germline ends. The CDR3 nucleotides are TGCGCCAGCAGCCACGGACTCAGGGACGGTAATGAAAAACTGTTTTTT. It is translated as CASSHGLRDGNEKLFF.